This T cell receptor beta chain came from a study of T cells in Graves' hyperthyroidism and ophthalmopathy. RNA transcripts were the template for amplifying TCR beta CDR3 regions. With the HTBI primer set, the TCR CDR3 went through a first round of RT-PCR. Via MiXCR, TCRdb re-called the multiplex PCR reads, giving one row per CDR3 protein. The sample contains fewer than 700,000 distinct CDR3 sequences, 15% to 20% of which appear only once. Study results and caveats: Blood also held most thyroid clonotypes expanded beyond 0.001. Model-based prediction identified ophthalmopathy a median about 6 months prior to its onset.

Diagnosis of hyperthyroidism was new in patients aged 18 to 65, and its duration was under 2 months. Germline values: CDR1 WSHSY, CDR2 SAAADI. This CDR3 spans 15 amino acids. V shed 6 bases and J 1 base; nucleotides not matched to a gene: 3. As regards this clonotype: Its antigen is as yet unknown.

This receptor was taken from a woman aged 25 to 39 with Graves' hyperthyroidism. Sequencing input: blood. This chain connects TRBV10-2 to TRBJ2-2; 9 bases are a match to TRBD1. The CDR3 protein is CASRPGQGNTGELFF. Here the CDR3 DNA reads TGCGCCAGCAGGCCGGGACAGGGGAACACCGGGGAGCTGTTTTTT.